The following is a T cell receptor beta chain sequence with its context. Sorting used thawed, overnight-rested PBMC stained with anti-CD3, a viability dye and GMM-loaded CD1B tetramer. The CD1B tetramers carried C32 glucose monomycolate purified from Rhodococcus equi. PBMC for tetramer sorting were first depleted of CD14-expressing monocytes. Each donor contributed roughly 100,000 sorted tetramer-negative cells. This entry comes from a study of T cells in tuberculosis. For the study at large: CD1B tetramers identified T cells specific for mycobacterial lipid GMM.

No alpha-beta pairing information exists for these sequences. Sequenced by immunoSEQ multiplex PCR; TCRdb stores in-frame clones only, minus some. The table lists approximately 57,000 clones, approximately 86% of them singletons. CDR3 length: 15 amino acids. V was pared by 0 bases and J by 5 bases, with 12 bases between. Germline-derived CDR1 and CDR2 are SGHDT and YYEEEE. The receptor was derived from an adult woman with latent tuberculosis. The chain carries TRBV5-6 and TRBJ1-5; a weak D match, TRBD1 (5 bases). The sample comprised CD1b-GMM tetramer-negative cells sorted from PBMCs. The DNA of the CDR3 is TGTGCCAGCAGCTTGGCCGGAGGGGTTGATCAGCCCCAGCATTTT. It translates to CASSLAGGVDQPQHF. The full variable domain, its missing parts supplied by reference TRBV5-6 and TRBJ1-5, is DAGVTQSPTHLIKTRGQQVTLRCSPKSGHDTVSWYQQALGQGPQFIFQYYEEEERQRGNFPDRFSGHQFPNYSSELNVNALLLGDSALYLCASSLAGGVDQPQHFGDGTRLSIL.